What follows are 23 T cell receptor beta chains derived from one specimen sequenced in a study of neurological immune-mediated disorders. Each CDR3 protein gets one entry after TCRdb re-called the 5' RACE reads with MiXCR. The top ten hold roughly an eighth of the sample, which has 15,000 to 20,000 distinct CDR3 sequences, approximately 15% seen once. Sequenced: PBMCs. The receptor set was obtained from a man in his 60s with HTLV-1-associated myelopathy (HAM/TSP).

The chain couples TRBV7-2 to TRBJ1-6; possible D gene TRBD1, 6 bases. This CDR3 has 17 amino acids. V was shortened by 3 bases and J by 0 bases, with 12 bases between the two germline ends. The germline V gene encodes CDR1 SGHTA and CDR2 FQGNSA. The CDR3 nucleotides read TGTGCCAGCAGCTTGGGCAGGGGTCTCTCCTATAATTCACCCCTCCACTTT. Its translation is CASSLGRGLSYNSPLHF.

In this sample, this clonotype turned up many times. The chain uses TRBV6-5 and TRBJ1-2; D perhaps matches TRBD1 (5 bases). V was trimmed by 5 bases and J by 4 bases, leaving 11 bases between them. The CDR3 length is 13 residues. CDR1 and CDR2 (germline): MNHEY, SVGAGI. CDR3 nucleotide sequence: TGTGCCAGCAGTAACCAGGGAATCTATGGCTACACCTTC. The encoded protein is CASSNQGIYGYTF.

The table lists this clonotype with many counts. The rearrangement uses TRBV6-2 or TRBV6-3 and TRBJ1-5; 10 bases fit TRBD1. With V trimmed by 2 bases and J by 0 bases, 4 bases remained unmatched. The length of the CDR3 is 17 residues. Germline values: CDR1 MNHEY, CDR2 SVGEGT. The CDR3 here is CASSYRGQGYSNQPQHF. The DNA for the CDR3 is TGTGCCAGCAGTTACCGGGGACAGGGGTATAGCAATCAGCCCCAGCATTTT.

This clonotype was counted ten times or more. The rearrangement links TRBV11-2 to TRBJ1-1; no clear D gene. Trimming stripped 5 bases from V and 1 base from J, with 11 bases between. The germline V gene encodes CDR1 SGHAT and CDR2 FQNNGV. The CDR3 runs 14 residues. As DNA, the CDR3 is TGTGCCAGCAGCACCGAGAGATGGAACACTGAAGCTTTCTTT. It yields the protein CASSTERWNTEAFF.

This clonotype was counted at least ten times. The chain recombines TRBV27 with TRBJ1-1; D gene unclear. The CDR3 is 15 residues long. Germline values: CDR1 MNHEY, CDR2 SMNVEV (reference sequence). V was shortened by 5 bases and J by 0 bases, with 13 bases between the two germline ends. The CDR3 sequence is CASSPRVNMNTEAFF. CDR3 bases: TGTGCCAGCAGTCCGAGGGTTAACATGAACACTGAAGCTTTCTTT.

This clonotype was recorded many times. For the CDR3, the DNA is TGCGCCAGCAGCTTGGGACAGAATAATTCACCCCTCCACTTT. Translated, it gives CASSLGQNNSPLHF. The rearrangement joins TRBV5-1 to TRBJ1-6; D possibly corresponds to TRBD1 (5 bases). CDR3 size: 14 residues. Germline V lookup: CDR1 SGHRS, CDR2 YFSETQ. Between the trimmed V and J ends, which lost 0 bases and 5 bases, there was a span of 6 bases.

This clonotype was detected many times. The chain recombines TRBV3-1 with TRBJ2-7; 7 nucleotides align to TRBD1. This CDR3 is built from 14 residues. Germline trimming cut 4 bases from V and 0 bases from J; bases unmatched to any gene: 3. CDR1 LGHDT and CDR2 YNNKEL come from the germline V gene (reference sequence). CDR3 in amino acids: CASSRDSISYEQYF. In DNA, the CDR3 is TGTGCCAGCAGCCGGGACAGCATCTCCTACGAGCAGTACTTC.

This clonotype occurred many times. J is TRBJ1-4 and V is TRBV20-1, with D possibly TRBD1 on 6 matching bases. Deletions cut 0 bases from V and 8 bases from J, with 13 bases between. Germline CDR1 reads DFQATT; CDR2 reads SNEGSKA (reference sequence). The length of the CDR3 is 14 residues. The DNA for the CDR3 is TGCAGTGCTAGAGACCCAACAGGGTGGGAAAAACTGTTTTTT. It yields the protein CSARDPTGWEKLFF.

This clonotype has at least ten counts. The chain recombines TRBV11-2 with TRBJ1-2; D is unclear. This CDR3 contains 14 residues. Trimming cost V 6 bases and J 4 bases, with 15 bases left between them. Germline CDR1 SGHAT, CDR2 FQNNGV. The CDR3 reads CASRSAGPAYGYTF. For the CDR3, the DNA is TGTGCCAGCAGGTCAGCCGGCCCCGCCTATGGCTACACCTTC.

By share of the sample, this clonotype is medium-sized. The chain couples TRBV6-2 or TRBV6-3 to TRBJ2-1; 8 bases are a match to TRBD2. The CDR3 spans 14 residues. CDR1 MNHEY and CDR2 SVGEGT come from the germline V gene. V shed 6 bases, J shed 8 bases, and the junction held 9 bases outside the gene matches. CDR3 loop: CASSPREGVYEQFF. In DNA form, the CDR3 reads TGTGCCAGCAGCCCCCGGGAGGGGGTTTATGAGCAGTTCTTC.

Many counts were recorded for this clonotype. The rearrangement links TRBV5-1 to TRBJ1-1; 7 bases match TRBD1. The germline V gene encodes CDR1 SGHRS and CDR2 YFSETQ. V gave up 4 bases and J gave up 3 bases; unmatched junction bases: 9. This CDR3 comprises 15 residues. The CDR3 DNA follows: TGCGCCAGCAGCATGACAGGGAAGGGTGACACTGAAGCTTTCTTT. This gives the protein CASSMTGKGDTEAFF.

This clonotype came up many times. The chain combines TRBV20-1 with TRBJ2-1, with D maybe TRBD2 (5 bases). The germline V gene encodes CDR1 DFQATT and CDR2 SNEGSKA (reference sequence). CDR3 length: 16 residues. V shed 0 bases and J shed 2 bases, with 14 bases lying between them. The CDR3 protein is CSARDQAERTYNEQFF. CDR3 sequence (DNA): TGCAGTGCTAGAGATCAGGCCGAGCGGACCTACAATGAGCAGTTCTTC.

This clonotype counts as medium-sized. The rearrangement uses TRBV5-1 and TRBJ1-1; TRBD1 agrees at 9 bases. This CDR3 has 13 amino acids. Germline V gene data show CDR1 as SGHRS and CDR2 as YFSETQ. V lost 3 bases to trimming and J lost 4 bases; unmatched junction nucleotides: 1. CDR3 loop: CASSSDRGTEAFF. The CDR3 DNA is TGCGCCAGCAGCTCGGACAGGGGCACTGAAGCTTTCTTT. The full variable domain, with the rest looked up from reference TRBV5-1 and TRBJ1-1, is KAGVTQTPRYLIKTRGQQVTLSCSPISGHRSVSWYQQTPGQGLQFLFEYFSETQRNKGNFPGRFSGRQFSNSRSEMNVSTLELGDSALYLCASSSDRGTEAFFGQGTRLTVV.

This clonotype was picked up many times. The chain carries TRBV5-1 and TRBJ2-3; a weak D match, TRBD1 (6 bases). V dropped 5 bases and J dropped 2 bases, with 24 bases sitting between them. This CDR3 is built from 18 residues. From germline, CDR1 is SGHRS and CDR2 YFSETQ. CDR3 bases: TGCGCCAGCAGAATGGGACATCATCCCACGAGGGACACAGATACGCAGTATTTT. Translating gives CASRMGHHPTRDTDTQYF. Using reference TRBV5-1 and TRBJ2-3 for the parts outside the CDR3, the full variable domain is KAGVTQTPRYLIKTRGQQVTLSCSPISGHRSVSWYQQTPGQGLQFLFEYFSETQRNKGNFPGRFSGRQFSNSRSEMNVSTLELGDSALYLCASRMGHHPTRDTDTQYFGPGTRLTVL.

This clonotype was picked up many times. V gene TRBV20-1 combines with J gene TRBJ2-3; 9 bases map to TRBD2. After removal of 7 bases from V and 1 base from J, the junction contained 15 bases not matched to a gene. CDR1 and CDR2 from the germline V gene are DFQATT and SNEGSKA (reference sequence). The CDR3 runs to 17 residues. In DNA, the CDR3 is TGCAGTGTGATTCGGGGTAGCGGGGGCCTAGGCACAGATACGCAGTATTTT. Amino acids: CSVIRGSGGLGTDTQYF.

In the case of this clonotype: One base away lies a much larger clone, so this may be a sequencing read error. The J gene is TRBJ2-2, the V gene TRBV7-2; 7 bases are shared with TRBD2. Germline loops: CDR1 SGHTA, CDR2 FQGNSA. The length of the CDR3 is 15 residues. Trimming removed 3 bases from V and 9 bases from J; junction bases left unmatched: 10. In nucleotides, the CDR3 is TGTGCCAGCAGCTTGAGACTAGCCGTAACCTGGGAGCTGTTTTTT. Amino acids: CASSLRLAVTWELFF.

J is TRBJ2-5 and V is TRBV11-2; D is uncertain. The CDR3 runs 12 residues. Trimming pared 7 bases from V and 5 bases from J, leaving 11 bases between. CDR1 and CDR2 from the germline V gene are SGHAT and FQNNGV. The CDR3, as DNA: TGTGCCAGCACCCCCGGTTCGGAGACCCAGTACTTC. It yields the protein CASTPGSETQYF.

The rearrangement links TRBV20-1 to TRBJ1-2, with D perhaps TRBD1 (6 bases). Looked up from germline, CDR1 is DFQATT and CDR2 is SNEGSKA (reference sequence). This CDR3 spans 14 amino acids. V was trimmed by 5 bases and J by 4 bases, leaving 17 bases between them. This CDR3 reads CSAPGQIESYGYTF. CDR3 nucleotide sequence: TGCAGTGCTCCTGGACAGATCGAGTCCTATGGCTACACCTTC.

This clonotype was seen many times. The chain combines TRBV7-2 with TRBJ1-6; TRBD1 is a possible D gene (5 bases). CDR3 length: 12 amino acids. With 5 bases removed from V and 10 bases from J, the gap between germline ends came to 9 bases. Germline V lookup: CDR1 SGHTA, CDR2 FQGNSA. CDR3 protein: CASSPGRSPLHF. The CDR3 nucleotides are TGTGCCAGCAGCCCAGGGCGATCACCCCTCCACTTT.

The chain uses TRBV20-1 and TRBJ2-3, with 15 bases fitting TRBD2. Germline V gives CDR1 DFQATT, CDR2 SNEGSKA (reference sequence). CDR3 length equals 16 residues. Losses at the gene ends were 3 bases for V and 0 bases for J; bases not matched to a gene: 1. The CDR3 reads CSASGLAGGSTDTQYF. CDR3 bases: TGCAGTGCTAGTGGACTAGCGGGGGGGAGCACAGATACGCAGTATTTT.

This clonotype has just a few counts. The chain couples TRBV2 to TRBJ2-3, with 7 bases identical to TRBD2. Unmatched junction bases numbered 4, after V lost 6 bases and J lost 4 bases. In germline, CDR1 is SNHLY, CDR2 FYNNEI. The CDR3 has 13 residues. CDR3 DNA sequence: TGTGCCAGCAGGAGCGGGGTCGCAGATACGCAGTATTTT. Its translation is CASRSGVADTQYF.

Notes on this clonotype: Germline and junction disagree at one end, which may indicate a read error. The CDR3 DNA is TGTGCCAGCAGTTTATATATGCGGGTGAGCTCCTACTATGAGCAGTTCTTC. Protein: CASSLYMRVSSYYEQFF. The chain uses TRBV27 and TRBJ2-1, with a possible D match to TRBD2 (5 bases). This CDR3 has 17 amino acids. CDR1 and CDR2 from the germline V gene are MNHEY and SMNVEV (reference sequence).

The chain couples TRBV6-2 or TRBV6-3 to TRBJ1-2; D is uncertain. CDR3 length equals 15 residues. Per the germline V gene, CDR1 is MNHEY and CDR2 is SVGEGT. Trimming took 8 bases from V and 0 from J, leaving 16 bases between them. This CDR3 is CASSTNKVPNYGYTF. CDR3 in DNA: TGTGCCAGCTCGACGAACAAGGTCCCTAACTATGGCTACACCTTC.